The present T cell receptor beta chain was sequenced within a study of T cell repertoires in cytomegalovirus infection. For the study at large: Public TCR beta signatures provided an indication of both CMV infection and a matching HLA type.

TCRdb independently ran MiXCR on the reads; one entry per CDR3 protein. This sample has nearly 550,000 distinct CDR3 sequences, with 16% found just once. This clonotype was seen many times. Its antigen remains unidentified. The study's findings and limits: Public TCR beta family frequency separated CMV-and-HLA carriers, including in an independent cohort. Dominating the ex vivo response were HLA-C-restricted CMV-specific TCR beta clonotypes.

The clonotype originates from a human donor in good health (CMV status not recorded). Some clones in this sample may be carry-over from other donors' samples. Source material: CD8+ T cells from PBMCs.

CDR3 nucleotides: TGTGCCAGCAGCTTGGGGGCACGAACCTACGAGCAGTACTTC. Its translation: CASSLGARTYEQYF. This sequence joins TRBV5-5 and TRBJ2-7; D uncertain. Germline CDR1 reads SGHKS; CDR2 reads YYEKEE (reference sequence). The CDR3 is 14 amino acids. The V end was cut by 0 bases, the J end by 2 bases, with 9 bases between.